Each of the 17 T cell receptor beta chains below was sequenced from the same sample in a study of cytomegalovirus exposure and HLA in healthy donors. Profiled with immunoSEQ multiplex PCR; TCRdb holds only in-frame clones, not every one. Counted here are over 150,000 clones, around 90% occurring once; the ten biggest clones make up approximately 3%. Input material: PBMCs. The receptors were sampled from a woman aged 18-30 years in good health and CMV-seropositive.

The rearrangement uses TRBV19 and TRBJ2-3; 8 bases match TRBD2. In germline, CDR1 is LNHDA, CDR2 SQIVND (reference sequence). The CDR3 runs 15 residues. V was pared by 9 bases and J by 4 bases, with 12 bases of the junction left unmatched. CDR3 bases: TGTGCCAGCCACCTTTCGGGACTAGGTTCAGATACGCAGTATTTT. Translating it yields CASHLSGLGSDTQYF.

This sequence joins TRBV30 and TRBJ1-5, with TRBD1 matching over 7 bases. J lost 4 bases, V lost 2 bases, and 5 bases had no gene match. Looked up from germline, CDR1 is GTSNPN and CDR2 is SVGIG (reference sequence). The CDR3 is 14 amino acids. The CDR3 DNA reads TGTGCCTGGAGTTTCCGGACAGGAAATCAGCCCCAGCATTTT. This translates into CAWSFRTGNQPQHF.

The V call is TRBV12-5, the J call TRBJ1-2, with D unclear. V lost 6 bases to trimming and J lost 1 base, with 9 bases between them. CDR1 LGHNT and CDR2 FRNRAP come from the germline V gene. The CDR3 has 13 residues. The CDR3 spells CASGPGSNYGYTF. CDR3 nucleotide sequence: TGTGCTAGTGGCCCGGGGAGTAACTATGGCTACACCTTC. The complete variable domain, with remaining parts taken from reference TRBV12-5 and TRBJ1-2, reads DARVTQTPRHKVTEMGQEVTMRCQPILGHNTVFWYRQTMMQGLELLAYFRNRAPLDDSGMPKDRFSAEMPDATLATLKIQPSEPRDSAVYFCASGPGSNYGYTFGSGTRLTVV.

The J gene is TRBJ2-7, the V gene TRBV19; 7 nucleotides agree with TRBD2. Germline CDR1 reads LNHDA; CDR2 reads SQIVND (reference sequence). Germline trimming cut 8 bases from V and 0 bases from J; bases unmatched to any gene: 7. The CDR3 spans 14 residues. The CDR3 coding sequence is TGTGCCAGTGCTGCGGGGGATAGCTCCTACGAGCAGTACTTC. It specifies CASAAGDSSYEQYF.

This chain connects TRBV9 to TRBJ1-5; 7 positions agree with TRBD1. The CDR3 is 14 residues long. Germline V gene lookup returns CDR1 SGDLS and CDR2 YYNGEE. Trimming took 3 bases from V and 0 from J; bases not matched to a gene: 0. The chain's CDR3 is CASSDRGSNQPQHF. The CDR3 DNA follows: TGTGCCAGCAGCGACAGGGGTAGCAATCAGCCCCAGCATTTT.

The chain has TRBV29-1 and TRBJ2-7, with D possibly TRBD1 on 5 matching bases. The CDR3 contains 11 residues. With 4 bases removed from V and 3 bases from J, the gap between germline ends came to 7 bases. In germline, CDR1 is SQVTM, CDR2 ANQGSEA. The CDR3: CSVADNYEQYF. The CDR3 DNA is TGCAGCGTTGCGGACAACTACGAGCAGTACTTC.

The sample holds one count of this clone. The gene calls are TRBV28 and TRBJ2-1; 8 nucleotides match TRBD2. Germline V gives CDR1 MDHEN, CDR2 SYDVKM. V was pared by 3 bases and J by 2 bases, with 6 bases of the junction left unmatched. The CDR3 is made up of 16 amino acids. CDR3 DNA: TGTGCCAGCAGTTTGACAGCGGGAGACCCCTACAATGAGCAGTTCTTC. As protein: CASSLTAGDPYNEQFF.

On this clone itself: Within the sample, other DNA sequences also encode this same CDR3. The gene calls are TRBV30 and TRBJ2-7; TRBD1 agrees at 12 bases. The V gene end was trimmed by 1 base and the J gene end by 5 bases; junction bases not matched to a gene: 3. Germline V CDR1 and CDR2: GTSNPN, SVGIG (reference sequence). This CDR3 comprises 14 residues. CDR3 region: CAWSAGTGGHEQYF. DNA of the CDR3: TGTGCCTGGAGTGCCGGGACAGGGGGCCACGAGCAGTACTTC.

The chain has TRBV7-2 and TRBJ1-5, with D possibly being TRBD1 (5 bases). The germline V and J ends were trimmed by 2 bases and 6 bases, with 11 bases remaining between them. The germline gives CDR1 SGHTA, CDR2 FQGNSA. The CDR3 sequence is 14 residues long. The CDR3 here is CASSLRQGSQPQHF. The CDR3 DNA is TGTGCCAGCAGCTTACGTCAGGGAAGTCAGCCCCAGCATTTT.

The chain combines TRBV9 with TRBJ2-5; TRBD2 agrees at 8 bases. The CDR3 loop spans 15 amino acids. Germline values: CDR1 SGDLS, CDR2 YYNGEE. V trimming: 4 bases; J trimming: 5 bases; junction bases outside the gene matches: 10. Here the CDR3 DNA reads TGTGCCAGCAGCCCAGGGACTAGAATTGCGGAGACCCAGTACTTC. It specifies CASSPGTRIAETQYF.

In its sample, this clone was seen once. V gene TRBV6-4 combines with J gene TRBJ1-1; D perhaps matches TRBD1 (6 bases). Germline-derived CDR1 and CDR2 are MRHNA and SNTAGT. V lost 7 bases and J lost 3, with 12 bases in between. This CDR3 contains 13 residues. The CDR3 region is CASTLKGDTEAFF. The DNA of the CDR3 is TGTGCCAGCACCTTAAAGGGGGACACTGAAGCTTTCTTT.

The chain couples TRBV5-1 to TRBJ1-1; the D is unclear. The CDR3 is made up of 14 amino acids. V gave up 0 bases and J gave up 7 bases, with 13 bases separating them. Germline CDR1 is SGHRS and CDR2 is YFSETQ. The CDR3 is CASSLDGPRGEAFF. CDR3 nucleotides: TGCGCCAGCAGCTTGGACGGCCCTCGGGGTGAAGCTTTCTTT. Variable domain in full (rest from reference TRBV5-1 and TRBJ1-1): KAGVTQTPRYLIKTRGQQVTLSCSPISGHRSVSWYQQTPGQGLQFLFEYFSETQRNKGNFPGRFSGRQFSNSRSEMNVSTLELGDSALYLCASSLDGPRGEAFFGQGTRLTVV.

As to this clone: Different DNA sequences within this sample yield the same CDR3. V usage is TRBV7-9 and J usage is TRBJ1-1; D is perhaps TRBD1 (5 bases). CDR1 and CDR2 from the germline V gene are SEHNR and FQNEAQ (reference sequence). This CDR3 comprises 13 residues. The V end was cut by 8 bases, the J end by 4 bases, with 14 bases between. The CDR3: CASSPGGGTEAFF. In DNA form, the CDR3 reads TGTGCCAGCTCCCCCGGGGGGGGCACTGAAGCTTTCTTT. Filled out from reference TRBV7-9 and TRBJ1-1, the complete variable domain reads DTGVSQNPRHKITKRGQNVTFRCDPISEHNRLYWYRQTLGQGPEFLTYFQNEAQLEKSRLLSDRFSAERPKGSFSTLEIQRTEQGDSAMYLCASSPGGGTEAFFGQGTRLTVV.

The chain carries TRBV5-1 and TRBJ2-5; 7 bases agree with TRBD1. The V gene end was trimmed by 3 bases and the J gene end by 3 bases; junction bases not matched to a gene: 2. CDR3 length: 13 residues. Germline V gene sequence: CDR1 SGHRS, CDR2 YFSETQ. CDR3 bases: TGCGCCAGCAGCTCAGACAGGGAAGAGACCCAGTACTTC. Its translation: CASSSDREETQYF.

This rearrangement joins TRBV11-2 to TRBJ1-4, with TRBD1 as a possible D gene (6 bases). V lost 1 base and J 4 bases, leaving 10 bases between the germline ends. There are 15 residues in the CDR3. Germline CDR1 reads SGHAT; CDR2 reads FQNNGV. The DNA of the CDR3 is TGTGCCAGCAGCTTAGGGGGACACGTTAATGAAAAACTGTTTTTT. Residues: CASSLGGHVNEKLFF.

The chain joins TRBV11-3 to TRBJ2-2; D call uncertain. This CDR3 has 12 residues. CDR1 and CDR2 from the germline V gene are SGHNT and YENEEA. V was pared by 3 bases and J by 5 bases, with 4 bases between. This chain's CDR3 is CASSFGTGELFF. The CDR3 DNA sequence: TGTGCCAGCAGCTTCGGGACCGGGGAGCTGTTTTTT.

V and J are TRBV6-5 and TRBJ2-7, with 8 bases that match TRBD2. With V trimmed by 2 bases and J by 3 bases, 9 bases remained unmatched. The CDR3 sequence is 16 residues long. Per the germline V gene, CDR1 is MNHEY and CDR2 is SVGAGI. CDR3 protein: CASSYLLEAGVYEQYF. DNA for the CDR3: TGTGCCAGCAGTTACCTTTTGGAAGCGGGAGTCTACGAGCAGTACTTC.